This is a list of T cell receptor beta chains from one sample in a study of breast tumors, draining lymph nodes, adjacent tissues. TCRdb re-derived calls from the multiplex PCR reads in MiXCR, one entry per CDR3 protein. The sample lists approximately 150,000 distinct CDR3 sequences; 30% to 35% were seen once. Sequencing was performed on axillary lymph node tissue. The receptors originated from a female donor with breast cancer. Some clones in this sample may be carry-over from other donors' samples. Both conserved end residues are part of each CDR3. The D gene is left open where the match is weak. Rows give clone size only sometimes, using once, few, many, or a class for an expanded clone.

abundance	v_gene	len	j_gene	d_gene	CDR3nt	CDR3aa
.	TRBV6-5	12	TRBJ1-5	.	TGTGCCAGCAACCAGTCGCGCCAGCCCCAGCATTTT	CASNQSRQPQHF
medium-sized	TRBV15	15	TRBJ2-1	TRBD2	TGTGCCACCAGCAGAGATCTCGGGGGAGGGCGCGAGCAGTTCTTC	CATSRDLGGGREQFF
.	TRBV9	17	TRBJ1-5	.	TGTGCCAGCAGCGTAGGGACAGACCTAGTCTGCAATCAGCCCCAGCATTTT	CASSVGTDLVCNQPQHF
many	TRBV7-2	22	TRBJ2-2	TRBD1	TGTGCCAGCAGCTCCCAGCCAAAGCCGTTCATGCTGGACAGGGACCTCCCCGGGGAGCTGTTTTTT	CASSSQPKPFMLDRDLPGELFF
many	TRBV12-3/TRBV12-4	14	TRBJ1-4	.	TGTGCCAGCAGTTCGTCCTCAACTAATGAAAAACTGTTTTTT	CASSSSSTNEKLFF
many	TRBV3-1	14	TRBJ1-6	TRBD1	TGTGCCAGCAGCCAACGACAGGGGAATTCACCCCTCCACTTT	CASSQRQGNSPLHF
.	TRBV6-5	14	TRBJ1-2	.	TGTGCCAGCAGACCGTCAGGTCTCAGCTATGGCTACTCCTTC	CASRPSGLSYGYSF
.	TRBV3-1	14	TRBJ2-3	.	TGTGCCAGCAGCCAAGGGACACGCACAGATACGCAGTATTTT	CASSQGTRTDTQYF
many	TRBV27	15	TRBJ2-1	TRBD1	TGTGCCAGCAGTTTCAGGTGGGACAGGGCGAATGAGCAGTTCTTC	CASSFRWDRANEQFF
.	TRBV29-1	13	TRBJ2-3	.	TGCAGCGTTGAAGATACGGGGGCCTCATGGGAGGTTTTT	CSVEDTGASWEVF
.	TRBV25-1	15	TRBJ1-5	TRBD1	TGTGCCAGCACTCACGGGGACAGGGAAGGGCAGCCCCAGCATTTT	CASTHGDREGQPQHF
.	TRBV9	13	TRBJ2-1	TRBD2	TGTGCCAGCAGTAGCGGGGGCTACAATGAGCAGTTCTTC	CASSSGGYNEQFF
many	TRBV6-5	12	TRBJ1-6	TRBD1	TGTGCCACTGGGACAGTTAATTCACCCCTCCACTTT	CATGTVNSPLHF
.	TRBV2	10	TRBJ2-7	.	TGTGCCAACAGTTTCTACGAGCAGTGCTTC	CANSFYEQCF
.	TRBV7-9	15	TRBJ1-1	TRBD1	TGTGCCAGCAGCCGCCCGACAGGCAGGGGGACTGAAGCTTTCTTT	CASSRPTGRGTEAFF
many	TRBV29-1	13	TRBJ2-3	.	TGCAGCGTTCGGTGGGGACTGACAGATACGCAGTATTTT	CSVRWGLTDTQYF
.	TRBV20-1	16	TRBJ1-4	TRBD1	TGCAGTGCTGAAGACATCCGGGACAGGGCGCTTAGAAAACTGTTTTTT	CSAEDIRDRALRKLFF
.	TRBV20-1	14	TRBJ2-7	.	TGCAGTGCCAAAGAGGCGGGACCGTCCTCCGAGCAGCACTTC	CSAKEAGPSSEQHF
.	TRBV6-2/TRBV6-3	15	TRBJ2-2	TRBD1	TGTGCCAGCAGAGGGACAGGCAAGAACACCGGGGAGCTGTTTTTT	CASRGTGKNTGELFF
many	TRBV20-1	13	TRBJ1-2	.	TGCAGTGCTAGACCGTCCAGGGGACATGGCTACACCTTC	CSARPSRGHGYTF
many	TRBV24-1	16	TRBJ2-1	TRBD2	TGTGCCACCAGTGTCACTAGCGGGGGCTTCTACAATGAGCAGTTCTTC	CATSVTSGGFYNEQFF
many	TRBV14	16	TRBJ2-1	TRBD2	TGTGCCAGCAGAAGAGGTAGCGGGGCCTCCTACAATGAGCAGTTCTTC	CASRRGSGASYNEQFF
many	TRBV5-4	15	TRBJ1-5	.	TGTGCCAGCAGCTTGTGGGGGCTGGGGAATCAGCCCCAGCATTTT	CASSLWGLGNQPQHF
.	TRBV5-1	15	TRBJ1-2	TRBD1	TGCGCCAGCAGCTACGGAGACAGGGCAACTAATGGCTACACCTTC	CASSYGDRATNGYTF
.	TRBV28	14	TRBJ2-5	.	TGTGCCAGCAGTTTACAGGCCTTCTGGCAGCCCCAGTACTTC	CASSLQAFWQPQYF
many	TRBV5-1	19	TRBJ2-1	TRBD2	TGCGCCAGCAGCTTTTTTACGGGAGGAGCGGGGGGGCAAATGAATGAGCAGTTCTTC	CASSFFTGGAGGQMNEQFF
many	TRBV6-2/TRBV6-3	14	TRBJ1-2	.	TGTGCCAGCAGTTACTCGTCTGGGACGAGAGGCTACACCTTC	CASSYSSGTRGYTF
many	TRBV2	14	TRBJ2-5	TRBD1	TGTGCCAGCAGCCGACAGGGGGCCCAAGAGACCCAGTACTTC	CASSRQGAQETQYF
many	TRBV20-1	12	TRBJ1-2	.	TGCAGTGCTATATGGGGAAACTATGGCTACACCTTC	CSAIWGNYGYTF
many	TRBV7-9	15	TRBJ2-3	TRBD1	TGTGCCAGCAGCATACGACAGGGGTCCGCAGATACGCAGTATTTT	CASSIRQGSADTQYF
many	TRBV5-1	12	TRBJ1-2	.	TGCGCCAGCAGCTTGGGCGACAGTCGCTACACCTTC	CASSLGDSRYTF
many	TRBV7-2	14	TRBJ2-5	.	TGTGCCAGCAGCTTAGGTGGTTTTTCGGAGACCCAGTACTTC	CASSLGGFSETQYF
.	TRBV13	13	TRBJ2-1	.	TGTGCCAGCGACATGGGAACTTACAATGAGCAGTTCTTC	CASDMGTYNEQFF
many	TRBV5-8	14	TRBJ2-1	.	TGTGCCAGCATGGGGGGTTGGGGTGAAAATGAGCAGTTCTTC	CASMGGWGENEQFF
.	TRBV10-3	21	TRBJ2-5	TRBD2	TGTGCCATCAGTATGACTCCGGGACTAGCGGGGCTCGGGCCAACCCCAGAGACCCAGTACTTC	CAISMTPGLAGLGPTPETQYF
many	TRBV15	16	TRBJ1-5	.	TGTGCCACCAGCACTCGAGACTGGGGCGGCAATCAGCCCCAGCATTTT	CATSTRDWGGNQPQHF
many	TRBV7-8	15	TRBJ1-5	.	TGTGCCAGCAGCCCCCCGACAGATGGGAATCAGCCCCAGCATTTT	CASSPPTDGNQPQHF
many	TRBV7-2	12	TRBJ2-3	.	TGTGCCAGCAGCCCTTTTACAGATACGCAGTATTTT	CASSPFTDTQYF
few	TRBV9	16	TRBJ1-3	.	TGTGCCAGCAGCGATCCCGCCGACTCCTCCGGAAACACCATATGTTTT	CASSDPADSSGNTICF
many	TRBV19	14	TRBJ1-6	.	TGTGCCAGTAGTATTATCAGGGATGGTTCACCCCTCCACTTT	CASSIIRDGSPLHF
.	TRBV5-1	14	TRBJ1-4	TRBD1	TGCGCCAGCAGCTTGACAGGGGGAGGAGAAAAACTGTTTTTT	CASSLTGGGEKLFF
many	TRBV28	13	TRBJ1-2	TRBD1	TGTGCCAGCGTTCGACAGGGCTTCTATGGCTACACCTTC	CASVRQGFYGYTF
many	TRBV28	14	TRBJ2-7	TRBD2	TGTGCCAGCAGGACCCGGGGAGGGAACTACGAGCAGTACTTC	CASRTRGGNYEQYF
many	TRBV7-9	14	TRBJ2-1	.	TGTGCCAGCAGCTTACCAGCCCCCTACAATGAGCAGTTCTTC	CASSLPAPYNEQFF
many	TRBV30	11	TRBJ2-7	.	TGTGCCTGGAGCGTGGATTACGAGCAGTACTTC	CAWSVDYEQYF
.	TRBV20-1	17	TRBJ1-2	TRBD1	TGCAGTGCTAGTATTATAAGGACAGGGGCGGCCGTAGGAGGCTACACCTTC	CSASIIRTGAAVGGYTF
few	TRBV7-9	15	TRBJ2-5	TRBD1	TGTGCCAGCAGCTACGGACAGGGACAGAGAGAGACCCAGTACTTC	CASSYGQGQRETQYF
many	TRBV9	15	TRBJ2-1	TRBD1	TGTGCCAGCAGCGTAGTGGGGGAGACAGGGTATGAGCAGTTCTTC	CASSVVGETGYEQFF
.	TRBV3-1	15	TRBJ2-2	TRBD2	TGTGCCAGCAGCTTTGGACTAGCGAGGACCGGGGAGCTGTTTTTT	CASSFGLARTGELFF
.	TRBV20-1	14	TRBJ2-6	.	TGCAGTGCTAGACATTACAGGGGGGCCAACGTCCTGACTTTC	CSARHYRGANVLTF
.	TRBV25-1	16	TRBJ2-3	TRBD2	TGTGCCAGCAGTGCTAGTCCCCTAGCGGGAATAGATACGCAGTATTTT	CASSASPLAGIDTQYF
.	TRBV9	20	TRBJ2-6	TRBD1	TGTGCCAGCAGCAGTCCCGGGACAGGGGATAGGTTCTCTGGGGCCAACGTCCTGACTTTC	CASSSPGTGDRFSGANVLTF
many	TRBV4-1	15	TRBJ2-7	.	TGCGCCAGCAGCCAAGAAAGGGTGTATGACTACGAGCAGTACTTC	CASSQERVYDYEQYF
.	TRBV20-1	14	TRBJ2-5	TRBD2	TGCAGTGCTAGAGTGGGACTAGCGCGGGAGACCCAGTACTTC	CSARVGLARETQYF
many	TRBV10-1	14	TRBJ2-3	.	TGCGCCAGCAGTAGGACTGAAGGAGGAGATACGCAGTATTTT	CASSRTEGGDTQYF
many	TRBV5-1	15	TRBJ2-2	.	TGCGCCAGCATCGACGGCGGCTTATCAGGGGGGGAGCTGTTTTTT	CASIDGGLSGGELFF
.	TRBV10-3	13	TRBJ2-3	.	TGTGCCAGCCTAGGTTTGGGGACAGATACGCAGTATTTT	CASLGLGTDTQYF
.	TRBV7-2	14	TRBJ1-1	.	TGTGCCAGCAGCTACCGGACAGAGAACACTGAAGCTTTCTTT	CASSYRTENTEAFF
.	TRBV6-5	14	TRBJ1-5	.	TGTGCCAGCAGCCGACGGACGGCCGATCAGCCCCAGCATTTT	CASSRRTADQPQHF